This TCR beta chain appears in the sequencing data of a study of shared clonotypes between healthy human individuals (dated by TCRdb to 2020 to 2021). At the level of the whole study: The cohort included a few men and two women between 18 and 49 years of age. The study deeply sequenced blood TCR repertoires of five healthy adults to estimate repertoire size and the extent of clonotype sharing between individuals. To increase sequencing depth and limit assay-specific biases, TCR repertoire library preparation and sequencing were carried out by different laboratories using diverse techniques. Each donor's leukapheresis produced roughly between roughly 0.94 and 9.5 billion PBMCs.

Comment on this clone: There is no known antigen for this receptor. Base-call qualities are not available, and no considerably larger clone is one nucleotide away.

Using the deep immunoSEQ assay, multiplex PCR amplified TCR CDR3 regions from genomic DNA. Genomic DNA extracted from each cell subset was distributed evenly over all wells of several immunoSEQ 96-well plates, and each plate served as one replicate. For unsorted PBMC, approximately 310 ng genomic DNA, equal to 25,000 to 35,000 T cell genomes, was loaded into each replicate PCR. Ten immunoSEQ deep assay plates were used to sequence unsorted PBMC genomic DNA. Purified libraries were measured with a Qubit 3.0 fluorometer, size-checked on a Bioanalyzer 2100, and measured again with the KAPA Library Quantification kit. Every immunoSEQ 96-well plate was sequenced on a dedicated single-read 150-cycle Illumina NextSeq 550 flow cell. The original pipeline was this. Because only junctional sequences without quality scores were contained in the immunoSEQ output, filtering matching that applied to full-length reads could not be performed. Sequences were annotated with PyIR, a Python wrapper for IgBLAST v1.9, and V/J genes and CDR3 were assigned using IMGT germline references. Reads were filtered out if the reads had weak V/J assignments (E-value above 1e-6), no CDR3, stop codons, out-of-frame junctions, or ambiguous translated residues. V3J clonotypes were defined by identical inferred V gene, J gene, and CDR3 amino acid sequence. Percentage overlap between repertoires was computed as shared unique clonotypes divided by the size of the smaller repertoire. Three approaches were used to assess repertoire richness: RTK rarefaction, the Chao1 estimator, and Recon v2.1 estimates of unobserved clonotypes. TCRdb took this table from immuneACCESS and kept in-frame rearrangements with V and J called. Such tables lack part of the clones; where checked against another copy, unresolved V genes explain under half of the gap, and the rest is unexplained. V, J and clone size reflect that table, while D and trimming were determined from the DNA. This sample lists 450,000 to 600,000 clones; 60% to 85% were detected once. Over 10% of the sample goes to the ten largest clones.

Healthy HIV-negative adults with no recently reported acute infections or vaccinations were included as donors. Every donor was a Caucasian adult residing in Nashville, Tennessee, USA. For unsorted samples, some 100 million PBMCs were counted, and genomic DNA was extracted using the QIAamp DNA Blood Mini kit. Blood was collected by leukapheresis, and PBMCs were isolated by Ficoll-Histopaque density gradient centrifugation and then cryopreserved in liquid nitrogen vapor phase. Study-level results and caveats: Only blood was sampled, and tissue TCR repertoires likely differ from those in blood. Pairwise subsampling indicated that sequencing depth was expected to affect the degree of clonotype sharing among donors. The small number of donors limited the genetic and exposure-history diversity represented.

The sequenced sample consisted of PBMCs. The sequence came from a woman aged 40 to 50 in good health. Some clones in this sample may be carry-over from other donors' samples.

For the CDR3, the sequence is CASSEASGGANIQYF. The DNA sequence reads TGTGCCAGCAGTGAAGCTTCGGGCGGCGCAAACATTCAGTACTTC. The rearrangement combines TRBV6-1 with TRBJ2-4, with no D gene named confidently. From the germline V gene, CDR1 is MNHNS and CDR2 is SASEGT. The cysteine opens and the phenylalanine closes a CDR3 of 15 amino acids. The retained sequence is limited to the CDR3, 45 bases, with the frame set at the first base. V is cut by 0 bases and J by 6 bases, and the space between the germline ends is 12 bases.